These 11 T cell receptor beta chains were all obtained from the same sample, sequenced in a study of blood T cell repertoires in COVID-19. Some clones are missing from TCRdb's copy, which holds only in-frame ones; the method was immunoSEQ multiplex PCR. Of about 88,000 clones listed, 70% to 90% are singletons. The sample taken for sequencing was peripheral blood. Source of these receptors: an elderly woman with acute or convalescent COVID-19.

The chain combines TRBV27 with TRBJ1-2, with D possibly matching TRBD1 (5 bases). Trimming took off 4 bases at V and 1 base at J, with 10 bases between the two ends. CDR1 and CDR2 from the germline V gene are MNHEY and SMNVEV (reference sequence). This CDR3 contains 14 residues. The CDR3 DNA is TGTGCCAGCAGTTCAGGGATGCTTAACTATGGCTACACCTTC. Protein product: CASSSGMLNYGYTF.

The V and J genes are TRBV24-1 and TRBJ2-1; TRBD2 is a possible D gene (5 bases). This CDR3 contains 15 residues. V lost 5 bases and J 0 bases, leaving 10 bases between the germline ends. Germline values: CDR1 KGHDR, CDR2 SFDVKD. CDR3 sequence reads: CATSVGGSSYNEQFF. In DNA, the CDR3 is TGTGCCACCAGTGTAGGTGGGAGCTCCTACAATGAGCAGTTCTTC.

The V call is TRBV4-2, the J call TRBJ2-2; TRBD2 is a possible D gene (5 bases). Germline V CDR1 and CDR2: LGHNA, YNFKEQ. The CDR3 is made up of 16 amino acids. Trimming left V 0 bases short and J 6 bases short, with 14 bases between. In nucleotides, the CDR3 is TGTGCCAGCAGCCAAGAGTCTAGCTCGTTGCCCGGGGAGCTGTTTTTT. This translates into CASSQESSSLPGELFF.

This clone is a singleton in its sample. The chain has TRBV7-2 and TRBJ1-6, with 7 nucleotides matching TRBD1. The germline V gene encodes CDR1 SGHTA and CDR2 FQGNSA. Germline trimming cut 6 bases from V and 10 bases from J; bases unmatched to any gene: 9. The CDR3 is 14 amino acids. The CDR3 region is CASRRDSARSPLHF. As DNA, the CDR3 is TGTGCCAGCAGAAGGGACAGCGCTCGATCACCCCTCCACTTT.

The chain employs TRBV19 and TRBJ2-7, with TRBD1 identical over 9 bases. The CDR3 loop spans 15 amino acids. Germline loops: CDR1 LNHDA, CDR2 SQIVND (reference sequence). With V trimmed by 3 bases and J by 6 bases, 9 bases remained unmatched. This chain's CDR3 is CASSMGTGQGAEQYF. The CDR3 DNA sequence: TGTGCCAGTAGTATGGGGACGGGACAGGGTGCCGAGCAGTACTTC.

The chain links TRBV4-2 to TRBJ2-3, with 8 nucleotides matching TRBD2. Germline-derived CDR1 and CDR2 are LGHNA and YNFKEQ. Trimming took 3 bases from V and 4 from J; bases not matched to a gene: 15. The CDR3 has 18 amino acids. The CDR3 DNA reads TGTGCCAGCAGCCATTGGGGTGGGAGCGGGAGTCTCGCAGATACGCAGTATTTT. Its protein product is CASSHWGGSGSLADTQYF.

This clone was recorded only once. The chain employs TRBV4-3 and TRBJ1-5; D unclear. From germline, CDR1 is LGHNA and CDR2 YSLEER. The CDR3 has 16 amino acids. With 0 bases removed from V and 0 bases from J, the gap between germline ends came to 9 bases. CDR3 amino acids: CASSQDIRLSNQPQHF. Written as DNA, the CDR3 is TGCGCCAGCAGCCAAGATATCAGACTTAGCAATCAGCCCCAGCATTTT.

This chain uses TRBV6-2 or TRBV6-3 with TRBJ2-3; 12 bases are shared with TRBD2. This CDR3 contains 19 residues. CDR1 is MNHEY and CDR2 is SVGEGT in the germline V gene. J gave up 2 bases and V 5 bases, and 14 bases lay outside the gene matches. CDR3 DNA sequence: TGTGCCAGCAGTCCCCCTAGCGGGGGGGCCGGAATGATCACAGATACGCAGTATTTT. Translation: CASSPPSGGAGMITDTQYF.

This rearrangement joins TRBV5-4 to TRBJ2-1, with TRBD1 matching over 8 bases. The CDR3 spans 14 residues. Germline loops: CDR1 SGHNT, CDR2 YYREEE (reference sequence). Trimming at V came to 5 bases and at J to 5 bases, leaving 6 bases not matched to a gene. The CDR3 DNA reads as TGTGCCAGCAGACCGGGACAGGACAACAATGAGCAGTTCTTC. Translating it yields CASRPGQDNNEQFF.

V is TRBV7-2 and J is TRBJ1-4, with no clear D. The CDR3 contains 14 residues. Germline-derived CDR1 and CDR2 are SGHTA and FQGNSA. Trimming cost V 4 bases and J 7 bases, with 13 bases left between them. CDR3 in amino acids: CASSSGRGGEKLFF. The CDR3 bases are TGTGCCAGCAGCTCGGGGAGAGGTGGTGAAAAACTGTTTTTT.

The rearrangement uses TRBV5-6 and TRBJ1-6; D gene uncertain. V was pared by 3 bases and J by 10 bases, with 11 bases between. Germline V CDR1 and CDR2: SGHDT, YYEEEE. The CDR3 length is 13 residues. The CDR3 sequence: CASSSYELSPLHF. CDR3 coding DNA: TGTGCCAGCAGCTCCTATGAGCTATCACCCCTCCACTTT.